The clone carrying this T cell receptor beta chain has only one observation. The antigen remains undetermined. This entry comes from a study of radiotherapy plus CTLA-4 blockade in lung cancer. Whole-study context: Across the patients, objective responses occurred in about 18%, and disease control in roughly 31%. Notes on the study in general: An expansion of tumor-derived TCR clones occurred in blood after radiotherapy plus ipilimumab.

The table came from immunoSEQ multiplex PCR; TCRdb's copy has only in-frame clones and leaves some out. The sample has tens of thousands of clones; 79% are singletons. The specimen comprised peripheral blood, sampled from a patient treated with radiotherapy plus ipilimumab. The clonotype originates from a human donor with non-small cell lung cancer who had a partial response to radiotherapy plus ipilimumab.

CDR3 bases: TGTGCCAGCAGGCGGGACAGCTACGAGCAGTACTTC. This translates into CASRRDSYEQYF. The chain couples TRBV6-5 to TRBJ2-7, with D perhaps matching TRBD1 (7 bases). The CDR3 sequence is 12 residues long. Trimming took off 6 bases at V and 3 bases at J, with 9 bases between the two ends. Germline V gene lookup returns CDR1 MNHEY and CDR2 SVGAGI.